The 7 T cell receptor beta chains in this list originate from one sample, sequenced in a study of blood T cell repertoires in COVID-19. Repertoires were generated with immunoSEQ multiplex PCR, while TCRdb's copy carries only in-frame clones and drops some. In the table there are about 150,000 clones, around 88% of which are singletons. What was sequenced was peripheral blood. The receptors here all came from a man between 60 and 75 years old with active or convalescent COVID-19.

The gene calls are TRBV10-3 and TRBJ1-4, with D possibly being TRBD1 (6 bases). Germline V lookup: CDR1 ENHRY, CDR2 SYGVKD. This CDR3 has 13 residues. V was trimmed by 10 bases and J by 4 bases, leaving 13 bases between them. CDR3: CATGVRVNEKLFF. For the CDR3, the DNA is TGTGCCACAGGGGTGAGGGTTAATGAAAAACTGTTTTTT.

The rearrangement links TRBV7-8 to TRBJ1-4; tentatively, D is TRBD1 (6 bases). Between the trimmed V and J ends, which lost 7 bases and 7 bases, there was a span of 13 bases. Per the germline V gene, CDR1 is SGHVS and CDR2 is FQNEAQ. The CDR3 has 13 amino acids. CDR3 coding DNA: TGTGCCAGCAACAGGGTTTGGGGTGAAAAACTGTTTTTT. Translation: CASNRVWGEKLFF.

Only a few counts were recorded for this clone. The genes are TRBV29-1 and TRBJ1-2, with 8 bases aligning to TRBD1. The CDR3 runs to 14 residues. Germline loops: CDR1 SQVTM, CDR2 ANQGSEA. The junction had 7 bases not matched to a gene; V was cut back by 3 bases and J by 4 bases. In nucleotides, the CDR3 is TGCAGCGTTGAGGGGCAGGGGGCAGCCTATGGCTACACCTTC. It yields the protein CSVEGQGAAYGYTF.

The chain combines TRBV2 with TRBJ2-3, with D perhaps TRBD1 (5 bases). V was trimmed by 6 bases and J by 3 bases, leaving 10 bases between them. The CDR3 contains 13 residues. Germline CDR1 is SNHLY and CDR2 is FYNNEI. In DNA form, the CDR3 reads TGTGCCAGCAGGACCCAGGGAACAGATACGCAGTATTTT. Translating it yields CASRTQGTDTQYF.

The chain uses TRBV7-6 and TRBJ2-3; TRBD2 matches at 7 bases. Trimming took 5 bases from V and 4 from J; bases not matched to a gene: 9. Germline V gene lookup returns CDR1 SGHVS and CDR2 FNYEAQ. This CDR3 has 15 amino acids. In DNA form, the CDR3 reads TGTGCCAGCAGCCGGATGCGGGGGTTCGCAGATACGCAGTATTTT. Translating gives CASSRMRGFADTQYF.

The V call is TRBV4-1, the J call TRBJ1-1, with D unresolved. This CDR3 contains 15 residues. Germline CDR1 reads MGHRA; CDR2 reads YSYEKL. The V and J ends lost 4 bases and 3 bases respectively, with 15 bases between them. The CDR3 DNA reads as TGCGCCAGCAGCCCGTACGGGAGATGGGACACTGAAGCTTTCTTT. It encodes CASSPYGRWDTEAFF.

V usage is TRBV6-2 or TRBV6-3 and J usage is TRBJ2-2; D gene uncertain. The CDR3 runs to 13 residues. CDR1 is MNHEY, CDR2 SVGEGT, per germline. Trimming removed 4 bases at V and 4 bases at J, with 7 bases between. CDR3 sequence (DNA): TGTGCCAGCAGTTCCCTCCGCACCGGGGAGCTGTTTTTT. The encoded protein is CASSSLRTGELFF.